These 8 T cell receptor beta chains share one sample of origin, sequenced in a study of T cell responses to AZD1222 COVID-19 vaccine (dated by TCRdb to about 2021). Per the publication, the time point label means: baseline before first vaccination. To prepare the library, the immunoSEQ multiplex PCR assay was applied. This is the immuneACCESS table as TCRdb keeps it, with only in-frame sequences that have V and J called. A part of the clones is gone; compared with another copy, unresolved V genes explain less than half, and the rest is unexplained. This sample lists some 47,000 clones; 83% were detected once. The top ten hold around 52% of the sample. Sequencing was performed on peripheral blood, taken on day 0 of AZD1222 vaccination. The receptors originated from an adult in good health.

This clone was seen more than once but under ten times. V and J are TRBV4-3 and TRBJ2-7; D not certain. V was cut by 0 bases and J by 0 bases, with 6 bases left in between. CDR3 length: 14 amino acids. CDR1 and CDR2 from the germline V gene are LGHNA and YSLEER. The DNA for the CDR3 is TGCGCCAGCAGCCAAGAGCTGGGCTCCTACGAGCAGTACTTC. Protein: CASSQELGSYEQYF.

The CDR3 DNA reads as TGTGCCTGGAGTGTGGGGACAGGGAACACTGAAGCTTTCTTT. This encodes CAWSVGTGNTEAFF. The chain links TRBV30 to TRBJ1-1; TRBD1 agrees at 8 bases. CDR3 length: 14 amino acids. The V and J ends lost 0 bases and 1 base, in that order; junction bases with no gene match: 1. Germline CDR1 and CDR2: GTSNPN and SVGIG (reference sequence).

The chain recombines TRBV11-2 with TRBJ2-7; D remains ambiguous. In germline, CDR1 is SGHAT, CDR2 FQNNGV. V lost 0 bases to trimming and J lost 7 bases, with 13 bases between them. The CDR3 contains 14 residues. DNA of the CDR3: TGTGCCAGCAGCTTAGACCGGGCCTCCGGGGAGCAGTACTTC. This codes for CASSLDRASGEQYF.

The gene calls are TRBV5-1 and TRBJ2-3; D is perhaps TRBD2 (5 bases). Germline CDR1 reads SGHRS; CDR2 reads YFSETQ. The CDR3 contains 14 residues. V lost 2 bases and J 4 bases, leaving 11 bases between the germline ends. CDR3 loop: CASSLWTPPDTQYF. The DNA for the CDR3 is TGCGCCAGCAGCTTATGGACTCCCCCAGATACGCAGTATTTT.

V gene TRBV4-1 combines with J gene TRBJ2-2, with TRBD1 as a possible D gene (5 bases). The V end lost 0 bases, the J end lost 3 bases, and 8 bases lay between the germline ends. CDR1 is MGHRA, CDR2 YSYEKL, per germline. This CDR3 has 15 amino acids. The CDR3 DNA reads as TGCGCCAGCAGCCAAGAGGTGACAGACACCGGGGAGCTGTTTTTT. Its translation: CASSQEVTDTGELFF.

V gene TRBV5-6 combines with J gene TRBJ2-5, with D uncertain. CDR3 length: 13 amino acids. The germline V gene encodes CDR1 SGHDT and CDR2 YYEEEE. Trimming removed 2 bases at V and 7 bases at J, with 12 bases between. The CDR3 reads CASSFPVSGTQYF. CDR3 bases: TGTGCCAGCAGCTTCCCGGTTTCGGGGACCCAGTACTTC.

V gene TRBV12-1 combines with J gene TRBJ1-1; the table assigns TRBD1, which was not confirmed against the DNA. TRBV12-1 is described as a pseudogene. This CDR3 comprises 15 residues. CDR3 sequence reads: CASSTQIQGNTEAFF. The CDR3 DNA reads as TGTGCCAGCAGCACCCAAATACAGGGAAACACTGAAGCTTTCTTT.

This clone showed up just a few times. The chain joins TRBV20-1 to TRBJ2-1; D could derive from TRBD1 or TRBD2 (6 bases each). CDR1 and CDR2 (germline): DFQATT, SNEGSKA (reference sequence). The CDR3 contains 16 residues. V lost 3 bases to trimming and J lost 0 bases, with 15 bases between them. CDR3 sequence: CSASVGGPSSYNEQFF. The CDR3 DNA is TGCAGTGCTAGTGTCGGGGGCCCTAGCTCCTACAATGAGCAGTTCTTC.